Shown below are 21 T cell receptor beta chains from a single sample sequenced in a study of technical replicates of blood from a few donors. Measured with immunoSEQ multiplex PCR; TCRdb has only the in-frame clones, and not every one. The table shows about 70,000 clones, with 90% to 95% occurring only once. Sequences were obtained from T cells isolated from PBMCs. These receptors came from a human donor in good health.

V and J are TRBV7-9 and TRBJ2-1; D perhaps matches TRBD1 (5 bases). CDR1 and CDR2 from the germline V gene are SEHNR and FQNEAQ (reference sequence). The CDR3 runs 13 residues. Trimming shortened V by 1 base and J by 7 bases, and 8 bases separated the two germline ends. The CDR3 DNA sequence: TGTGCCAGCAGCTTAGATAGGGGAAATGAGCAGTTCTTC. Its translation is CASSLDRGNEQFF.

The chain has TRBV6-1 and TRBJ1-5; unclear D gene. This CDR3 is 13 amino acids long. The V and J ends lost 7 bases and 0 bases respectively, with 7 bases between them. Germline V gives CDR1 MNHNS, CDR2 SASEGT. The CDR3 nucleotides read TGTGCCAGCACTAAGTATAGCAATCAGCCCCAGCATTTT. As protein: CASTKYSNQPQHF.

This clone has only one observation. The genes are TRBV19 and TRBJ2-7; D possibly corresponds to TRBD1 (6 bases). The germline CDR1 and CDR2 sequences are LNHDA and SQIVND (reference sequence). V was shortened by 7 bases and J by 1 base, with 11 bases between the two germline ends. CDR3 size: 13 residues. As DNA, the CDR3 is TGTGCCAGTACCAGGGGCGAATCCTACGAGCAGTACTTC. Its protein product is CASTRGESYEQYF.

The chain combines TRBV6-1 with TRBJ2-7, with 9 bases fitting TRBD1. The CDR3 is 15 amino acids. Germline V lookup: CDR1 MNHNS, CDR2 SASEGT. The V and J ends lost 1 base and 5 bases, in that order; junction bases with no gene match: 6. CDR3 in amino acids: CASSEVGQGFDEQYF. The CDR3 DNA sequence: TGTGCCAGCAGTGAAGTGGGACAGGGTTTCGACGAGCAGTACTTC.

The V and J genes are TRBV10-2 and TRBJ1-5; TRBD1 aligns across 7 bases. The CDR3 is 16 amino acids. Per the germline V gene, CDR1 is WSHSY and CDR2 is SAAADI. Trimming cost V 3 bases and J 3 bases; bases outside gene matches: 8. CDR3 protein: CASSDVGGGFNQPQHF. The DNA for the CDR3 is TGCGCCAGCAGTGATGTCGGAGGGGGCTTCAATCAGCCCCAGCATTTT.

The V and J genes are TRBV7-9 and TRBJ2-3; D is possibly TRBD1 (6 bases). Germline CDR1 and CDR2: SEHNR and FQNEAQ (reference sequence). Trimming took off 7 bases at V and 0 bases at J, with 14 bases between the two ends. The CDR3 is 15 residues long. CDR3: CASIPTGISTDTQYF. The CDR3 DNA sequence: TGTGCCAGCATACCAACAGGGATTAGCACAGATACGCAGTATTTT. Supplemented by reference TRBV7-9 and TRBJ2-3, the full variable domain reads DTGVSQNPRHKITKRGQNVTFRCDPISEHNRLYWYRQTLGQGPEFLTYFQNEAQLEKSRLLSDRFSAERPKGSFSTLEIQRTEQGDSAMYLCASIPTGISTDTQYFGPGTRLTVL.

This clone was detected only once. This chain joins TRBV27 and TRBJ1-2, with D tentatively TRBD1 (6 bases). The CDR3 has 14 amino acids. Trimming took off 3 bases at V and 0 bases at J, with 8 bases between the two ends. The germline V gene has CDR1 MNHEY and CDR2 SMNVEV (reference sequence). CDR3 protein: CASSFDRTNYGYTF. In DNA, the CDR3 is TGTGCCAGCAGTTTTGACAGGACTAACTATGGCTACACCTTC.

The rearrangement joins TRBV7-9 to TRBJ2-1, with 7 bases that match TRBD1. Germline V gives CDR1 SEHNR, CDR2 FQNEAQ (reference sequence). V gave up 5 bases and J gave up 7 bases; unmatched junction bases: 5. The CDR3 runs 13 residues. DNA of the CDR3: TGTGCCAGCAGCCGACAGGGAGTTAATGAGCAGTTCTTC. It translates to CASSRQGVNEQFF.

This clone was observed a few times. The chain joins TRBV9 to TRBJ2-1; 8 bases are shared with TRBD2. The CDR3 contains 19 residues. Germline CDR1 and CDR2: SGDLS and YYNGEE. J was trimmed by 9 bases and V by 4 bases; bases with no gene match: 24. CDR3 loop: CASSLLNPTRAGDIGEQFF. CDR3 coding DNA: TGTGCCAGCAGCCTCCTCAACCCGACTCGAGCGGGAGATATAGGTGAGCAGTTCTTC.

J is TRBJ2-1 and V is TRBV10-3, with D maybe TRBD2 (5 bases). V was pared by 6 bases and J by 8 bases, with 17 bases between. Germline V lookup: CDR1 ENHRY, CDR2 SYGVKD. This CDR3 is 14 amino acids long. CDR3 nucleotides: TGTGCCATCAGACAACTAGTTCTGGCGGATGAGCAGTTCTTC. It translates to CAIRQLVLADEQFF.

The chain employs TRBV21-1 and TRBJ1-5. TRBV21-1 is a pseudogene segment. The CDR3 spans 16 residues. CDR3 residues: CASSRNFEGFNQPQHF. The DNA of the CDR3 is TGTGCCAGCAGCCGGAACTTCGAGGGTTTTAATCAGCCCCAGCATTTT.

V gene TRBV28 combines with J gene TRBJ2-1; TRBD1 matches at 9 bases. CDR1 MDHEN and CDR2 SYDVKM come from the germline V gene. Losses at the gene ends were 6 bases for V and 9 bases for J; bases not matched to a gene: 6. There are 13 residues in the CDR3. The CDR3 loop reads CASRGTGYGEQFF. Here the CDR3 DNA reads TGTGCCAGCAGGGGGACAGGGTATGGTGAGCAGTTCTTC.

CDR3 region: CAISDGSRAGGFSTDTQYF. CDR3 in DNA: TGTGCCATCAGTGACGGAAGCAGAGCGGGAGGATTTAGCACAGATACGCAGTATTTT. The gene calls are TRBV10-3 and TRBJ2-3; 9 positions agree with TRBD2. The CDR3 covers 19 residues. The V segment lost 3 bases and the J segment 0 bases; nucleotides outside the gene matches: 13. The germline V gene has CDR1 ENHRY and CDR2 SYGVKD.

The rearrangement joins TRBV4-1 to TRBJ1-5; TRBD1 is a possible D gene (5 bases). CDR3 length: 13 amino acids. CDR1 and CDR2 from the germline V gene are MGHRA and YSYEKL. V was clipped by 0 bases and J by 5 bases, with 5 bases between them. The chain's CDR3 is CASSQDRDQPQHF. CDR3 DNA: TGCGCCAGCAGCCAAGACAGGGATCAGCCCCAGCATTTT.

The genes are TRBV6-5 and TRBJ2-2, with TRBD2 matching over 7 bases. The CDR3 consists of 14 residues. V gave up 6 bases and J gave up 4 bases; unmatched junction bases: 5. Germline-derived CDR1 and CDR2 are MNHEY and SVGAGI. Here the CDR3 reads CASRLASVTGELFF. CDR3 in DNA: TGTGCCAGCAGACTAGCGAGTGTCACCGGGGAGCTGTTTTTT.

The V gene is TRBV5-6, the J gene TRBJ1-5; D call uncertain. The CDR3 consists of 13 residues. Germline V gene data show CDR1 as SGHDT and CDR2 as YYEEEE. Deletions cut 3 bases from V and 3 bases from J, with 7 bases between. CDR3 region: CASSSRSNQPQHF. Here the CDR3 DNA reads TGTGCCAGCAGCTCCCGTTCCAATCAGCCCCAGCATTTT.

The chain links TRBV19 to TRBJ1-2; tentative D call: TRBD1 (6 bases). V gave up 7 bases and J gave up 2 bases, with 14 bases separating them. This CDR3 contains 14 residues. Germline V CDR1 and CDR2: LNHDA, SQIVND (reference sequence). The CDR3 protein is CASNYIGQNYGYTF. In nucleotides, the CDR3 is TGTGCCAGTAATTATATTGGACAGAACTATGGCTACACCTTC.

The chain couples TRBV29-1 to TRBJ1-3; tentatively, D is TRBD1 (6 bases). V was cut by 4 bases and J by 3 bases, with 10 bases left in between. Germline-derived CDR1 and CDR2 are SQVTM and ANQGSEA. This CDR3 is built from 13 residues. CDR3 nucleotides: TGCAGCGTTGGAGGGGGTGGTGGAAACACCATATATTTT. Amino acid sequence: CSVGGGGGNTIYF.

CDR3 nucleotides: TGTGCCAGCAGCTCTCCCTGGGGTCGCGGGGCTTTCTTT. As protein: CASSSPWGRGAFF. The V and J genes are TRBV11-2 and TRBJ1-1; no firm D call. Trimming stripped 4 bases from V and 11 bases from J, with 17 bases between. Germline assignment: CDR1 SGHAT and CDR2 FQNNGV. The CDR3 has 13 residues.

The chain is built from TRBV15 and TRBJ2-1; D ambiguous. The CDR3 extends over 11 amino acids. The germline gives CDR1 LNHNV, CDR2 YYDKDF (reference sequence). V dropped 0 bases and J dropped 11 bases, with 5 bases sitting between them. CDR3 residues: CATSREYKQFF. In DNA form, the CDR3 reads TGTGCCACCAGCAGAGAATACAAGCAGTTCTTC.

The V gene is TRBV6-5, the J gene TRBJ1-1; TRBD1 agrees at 9 bases. The CDR3 length is 15 residues. Germline CDR1 MNHEY, CDR2 SVGAGI. The trim removed 5 bases at V and 5 bases at J, leaving 9 bases unmatched. The CDR3 sequence is CASSLGQGSWTEAFF. In DNA, the CDR3 is TGTGCCAGCAGTCTTGGACAGGGGAGTTGGACTGAAGCTTTCTTT.